What follows is one T cell receptor (beta chain) and its context. Assay used: immunoSEQ multiplex PCR; TCRdb lists only in-frame clones, some missing. The data hold approximately 120,000 clones, with around 88% observed a single time. The CDR3 spans 15 residues. The germline CDR1 and CDR2 sequences are MNHEY and SVGAGI. The ends lost 6 bases at V and 2 bases at J; junction bases unmatched: 6. This entry belongs to a study of T cell responses to AZD1222 COVID-19 vaccine. The V and J genes are TRBV6-5 and TRBJ2-3; 9 nucleotides agree with TRBD1. The clonotype was recovered from an adult in good health. This specimen was peripheral blood, taken on day 0 of MenACWY control vaccination. CDR3 nucleotide sequence: TGTGCCAGCAGCGAGACAGGGGGTCTCACAGATACGCAGTATTTT. Its protein product is CASSETGGLTDTQYF.